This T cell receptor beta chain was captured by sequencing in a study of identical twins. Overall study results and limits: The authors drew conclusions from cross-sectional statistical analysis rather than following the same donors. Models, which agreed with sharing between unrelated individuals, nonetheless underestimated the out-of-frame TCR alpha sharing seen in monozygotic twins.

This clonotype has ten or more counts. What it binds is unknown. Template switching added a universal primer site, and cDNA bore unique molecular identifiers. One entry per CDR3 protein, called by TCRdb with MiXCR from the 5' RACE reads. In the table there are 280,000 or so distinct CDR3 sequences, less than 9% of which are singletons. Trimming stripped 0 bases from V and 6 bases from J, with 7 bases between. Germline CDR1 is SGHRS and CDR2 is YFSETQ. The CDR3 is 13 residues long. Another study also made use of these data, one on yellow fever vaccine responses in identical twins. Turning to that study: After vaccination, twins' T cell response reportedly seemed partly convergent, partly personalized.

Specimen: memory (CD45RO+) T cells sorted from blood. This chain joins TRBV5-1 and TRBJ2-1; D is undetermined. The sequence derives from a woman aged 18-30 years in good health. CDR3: CASSLVPGNEQFF. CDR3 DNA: TGCGCCAGCAGCTTGGTGCCGGGCAATGAGCAGTTCTTC.